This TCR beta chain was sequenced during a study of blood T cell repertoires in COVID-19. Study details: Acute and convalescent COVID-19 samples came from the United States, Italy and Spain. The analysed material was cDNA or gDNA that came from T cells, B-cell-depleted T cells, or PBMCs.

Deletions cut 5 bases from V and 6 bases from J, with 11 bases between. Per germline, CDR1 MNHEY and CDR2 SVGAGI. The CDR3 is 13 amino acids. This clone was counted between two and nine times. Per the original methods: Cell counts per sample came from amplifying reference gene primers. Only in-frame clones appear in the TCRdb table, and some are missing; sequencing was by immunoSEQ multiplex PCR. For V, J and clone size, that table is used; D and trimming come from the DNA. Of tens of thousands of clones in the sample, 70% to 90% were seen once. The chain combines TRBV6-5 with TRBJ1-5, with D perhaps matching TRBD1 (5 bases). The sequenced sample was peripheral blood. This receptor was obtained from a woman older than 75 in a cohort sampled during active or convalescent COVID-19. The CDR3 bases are TGTGCCAGCAGTCCACTGGGGGGTCAGCCCCAGCATTTT. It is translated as CASSPLGGQPQHF.